The 17 T cell receptor beta chains reported below all come from one sample, sequenced in a study of blood T cell repertoires in COVID-19. Profiled with immunoSEQ multiplex PCR; TCRdb holds only in-frame clones, not every one. The data contain about 500,000 clones, approximately 86% of them seen just once; the ten biggest clones take up about 0.75%. Sequencing was carried out using PBMCs or T cells enriched from blood (not recorded which). The receptors stem from a young woman who had recovered from COVID-19.

The chain joins TRBV5-1 to TRBJ2-1; 11 bases fit TRBD2. The CDR3 spans 15 residues. Per the germline V gene, CDR1 is SGHRS and CDR2 is YFSETQ. V trimming: 4 bases; J trimming: 3 bases; junction bases outside the gene matches: 3. CDR3 nucleotide sequence: TGCGCCAGCAGCCGTGGACTAGCGGGCTACAATGAGCAGTTCTTC. This gives the protein CASSRGLAGYNEQFF.

The gene calls are TRBV27 and TRBJ2-7; 8 bases match TRBD1. The CDR3 covers 15 residues. Looked up from germline, CDR1 is MNHEY and CDR2 is SMNVEV (reference sequence). Trimming cost V 8 bases and J 3 bases; bases outside gene matches: 12. The CDR3 DNA reads as TGTGCCAGCCGGCCGAGACAGGGGCGGCACTACGAGCAGTACTTC. It specifies CASRPRQGRHYEQYF.

The CDR3 DNA reads TGCAGTGCTAGTATTTCGACAGGGGTAGAGACCCAGTACTTC. It specifies CSASISTGVETQYF. The chain is built from TRBV20-1 and TRBJ2-5; TRBD1 matches at 8 bases. This CDR3 is 14 amino acids long. V shed 3 bases and J 4 bases; nucleotides not matched to a gene: 7. The germline CDR1 and CDR2 sequences are DFQATT and SNEGSKA (reference sequence).

The CDR3 here is CASSLSRGGGYTF. In nucleotides, the CDR3 is TGTGCCAGCAGCTTGTCCCGGGGTGGTGGCTACACCTTC. The V and J genes are TRBV5-4 and TRBJ1-2; D remains unclear. Germline assignment: CDR1 SGHNT and CDR2 YYREEE (reference sequence). Trimming removed 1 base from V and 7 bases from J, with 11 bases in between. This CDR3 is 13 amino acids long.

Remarks on this clone: A junction end diverges from the germline sequence, so it may reflect a read error. The chain is built from TRBV4-2 and TRBJ1-6; no clear D. The CDR3 has 13 amino acids. In germline, CDR1 is LGHNA, CDR2 YNFKEQ. CDR3 sequence (DNA): TGTGCCAGCAGCCAAGGGCCCGGACTGCCTATATTGTTT. It encodes CASSQGPGLPILF.

Points on this clone: This sample also contains other DNA sequences that code for the same CDR3. The chain employs TRBV30 and TRBJ2-5; 9 bases line up with TRBD1. Per the germline V gene, CDR1 is GTSNPN and CDR2 is SVGIG (reference sequence). CDR3 length: 14 residues. V shed 2 bases and J 2 bases; nucleotides not matched to a gene: 3. The CDR3 DNA reads TGTGCCTGGAGTCCCGGGACAGGGCAAGAGACCCAGTACTTC. The encoded protein is CAWSPGTGQETQYF.

The CDR3 is CASSQEGAGTGPTGELFF. Here the CDR3 DNA reads TGTGCCAGCAGCCAAGAGGGGGCCGGGACAGGGCCCACCGGGGAGCTGTTTTTT. The J gene is TRBJ2-2, the V gene TRBV3-1 (or the pseudogene TRBV3-2); 9 nucleotides align to TRBD1. The CDR3 has 18 amino acids. The V gene's germline CDR1 is LGHDT and CDR2 YNNKEL (reference sequence). Unmatched junction bases numbered 9, after V lost 0 bases and J lost 4 bases.

In the case of this clone: The junction differs from germline at one of its ends, possibly a read error. The chain has TRBV7-9 and TRBJ1-1, with TRBD1 as a possible D gene (6 bases). Looked up from germline, CDR1 is SEHNR and CDR2 is FQNEAQ (reference sequence). This CDR3 region has 11 residues. The CDR3 coding sequence is TGTGCCAGCAGCTTAGTCCAGGGGCCGGTCTTT. The encoded protein is CASSLVQGPVF.

The rearrangement joins TRBV3-1 (or the pseudogene TRBV3-2) to TRBJ1-1; 8 nucleotides agree with TRBD1. With 1 base clipped from V and 7 bases from J, the junction kept 2 bases outside the gene matches. Per germline, CDR1 LGHDT and CDR2 YNNKEL (reference sequence). The CDR3 sequence is 13 residues long. For the CDR3, the DNA is TGTGCCAGCAGCCAAGCGGGACAGGTTGAAGCTTTCTTT. It codes for CASSQAGQVEAFF.

V and J are TRBV19 and TRBJ2-1; 9 bases fit TRBD2. This CDR3 region has 14 residues. J was trimmed by 4 bases and V by 3 bases; bases with no gene match: 1. Germline loops: CDR1 LNHDA, CDR2 SQIVND (reference sequence). The CDR3 loop reads CASSILAGYNEQFF. CDR3 DNA sequence: TGTGCCAGTAGTATCCTAGCGGGGTACAATGAGCAGTTCTTC.

The genes are TRBV7-2 and TRBJ2-2; 9 bases agree with TRBD1. The germline gives CDR1 SGHTA, CDR2 FQGNSA. Trimming took 0 bases from V and 5 from J; bases not matched to a gene: 10. The CDR3 is 18 residues long. The CDR3 reads CASSLAALDRGRTGELFF. CDR3 bases: TGTGCCAGCAGCTTAGCGGCCCTGGACAGGGGTAGAACCGGGGAGCTGTTTTTT.

The chain uses TRBV29-1 and TRBJ2-1; 10 bases match TRBD2. Germline CDR1 SQVTM, CDR2 ANQGSEA. J lost 3 bases, V lost 7 bases, and 6 bases had no gene match. The CDR3 has 14 residues. The CDR3 bases are TGCAGCGGTGTGGGGACTAGCGACTACAATGAGCAGTTCTTC. Its translation: CSGVGTSDYNEQFF.

CDR3 DNA: TGTGCCAGCATGGGGCGGGGCGACGAAAAACTGTTTTTT. The encoded protein is CASMGRGDEKLFF. V and J are TRBV2 and TRBJ1-4; a weak D match, TRBD1 (5 bases). Germline lookup yields CDR1 SNHLY and CDR2 FYNNEI. Trimming cost V 7 bases and J 8 bases, with 14 bases left between them. The CDR3 has 13 residues.

This chain joins TRBV7-9 and TRBJ1-5; D may be TRBD1 (5 bases). Germline V CDR1 and CDR2: SEHNR, FQNEAQ (reference sequence). The germline V and J ends were trimmed by 4 bases and 1 base, with 14 bases remaining between them. The CDR3 is 16 residues long. CDR3 loop: CASSSPGRGSNQPQHF. In DNA form, the CDR3 reads TGTGCCAGCAGCTCTCCGGGTCGGGGGAGCAATCAGCCCCAGCATTTT.

This clone came up a few times. The V and J genes are TRBV28 and TRBJ1-3; D gene uncertain. Germline V gene data show CDR1 as MDHEN and CDR2 as SYDVKM. The CDR3 runs 13 residues. V lost 6 bases to trimming and J lost 4 bases, with 10 bases between them. The CDR3 sequence: CASSYETGNTIYF. CDR3 nucleotides: TGTGCCAGCAGCTACGAGACAGGAAACACCATATATTTT. Full variable domain (remainder filled in from reference TRBV28 and TRBJ1-3): DVKVTQSSRYLVKRTGEKVFLECVQDMDHENMFWYRQDPGLGLRLIYFSYDVKMKEKGDIPEGYSVSREKKERFSLILESASTNQTSMYLCASSYETGNTIYFGEGSWLTVV.

The rearrangement joins TRBV28 to TRBJ1-2; possible D gene TRBD1, 6 bases. The CDR3 is 15 amino acids. Germline V CDR1 and CDR2: MDHEN, SYDVKM. With 6 bases removed from V and 7 bases from J, the gap between germline ends came to 21 bases. The DNA of the CDR3 is TGTGCCAGCAGCCGACTCGACAGGCCAGGGGCTGGCTACACCTTC. Translated, it gives CASSRLDRPGAGYTF.

Note on this clone: The same CDR3 can be traced to other DNA sequences in this sample. The chain has TRBV3-1 (or the pseudogene TRBV3-2) and TRBJ1-1; unclear D gene. Germline loops: CDR1 LGHDT, CDR2 YNNKEL (reference sequence). V was clipped by 8 bases and J by 1 base, with 8 bases between them. The CDR3 is 12 residues long. The CDR3 DNA reads TGTGCCAGCTCCCGAGGGAACACTGAAGCTTTCTTT. This codes for CASSRGNTEAFF.